This T cell receptor (beta chain) was sequenced during a study of PD-L1 blockade in urothelial cancer. As for the study in general: Prior chemotherapy ranged from 0 to 3 regimens per patient. After treatment start, blood was analyzed at 3 weeks (second dose) and at 6 weeks.

The ends were cut back, 4 bases at V and 6 bases at J, with 15 bases in the middle. Germline CDR1 reads SGHVS; CDR2 reads FQNEAQ. CDR3 length equals 14 residues. Data came from immunoSEQ multiplex PCR; TCRdb stores just in-frame clones and leaves some out. The table has approximately 38,000 clones, 65% to 85% seen once; the top ten hold about a sixth. Remarks on this clone: No antigen is known for it.

Study observations and caveats: Those with durable benefit had larger increases in tumor-associated blood clones at 3 weeks.

The sequenced sample was PBMCs, obtained around atezolizumab (anti-PD-L1) treatment. This TCR was sampled from a man aged 60-69 years with urothelial cancer. The V and J genes are TRBV7-8 and TRBJ2-5, with D tentatively TRBD2 (5 bases). The CDR3 is CASSSTRRVQTQYF. In DNA form, the CDR3 reads TGTGCCAGCAGCTCCACTCGGCGGGTGCAGACCCAGTACTTC.